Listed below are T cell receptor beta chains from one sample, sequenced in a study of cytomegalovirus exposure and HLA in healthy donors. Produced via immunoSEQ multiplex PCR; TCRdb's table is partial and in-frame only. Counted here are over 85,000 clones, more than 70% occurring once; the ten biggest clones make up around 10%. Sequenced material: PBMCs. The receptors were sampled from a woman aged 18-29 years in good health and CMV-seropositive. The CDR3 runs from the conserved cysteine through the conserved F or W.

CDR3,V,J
CASSLASGGNIQYF,TRBV5-4,TRBJ2-4
CASSDPGQTETQYF,TRBV5-1,TRBJ2-5
CASSRGVPDQPQHF,TRBV21-1,TRBJ1-5
CASSLGGEGPYTF,TRBV7-2,TRBJ1-2
CASSPQGRGTDTQYF,TRBV11-3,TRBJ2-3
CASNDNRGKMYEQYF,TRBV28,TRBJ2-7
CASSAASTGAGNTIYF,TRBV28,TRBJ1-3
CASSLRRVGAEAFF,TRBV11-2,TRBJ1-1
CASSFRVERGYTF,TRBV5-7,TRBJ1-2
CASSLAATGAWQPQHF,TRBV7-2,TRBJ1-5
CASSVAGYTGELFF,TRBV2,TRBJ2-2
CASSSSGEGTGELFF,TRBV5-4,TRBJ2-2
CASSVGTGVNNEQFF,TRBV9,TRBJ2-1
CASSTRLGLVYEQYF,TRBV27,TRBJ2-7
CAIRTGNGNTIYF,TRBV6-1,TRBJ1-3
CASSRTRDLSSYEQYF,TRBV7-9,TRBJ2-7
CASRIAALHEQYF,TRBV27,TRBJ2-7
CASSRIGQGAYEQYF,TRBV11-2,TRBJ2-7
CASSLGPVDGNTEAFF,TRBV7-2,TRBJ1-1
CASSEWQGYGYTF,TRBV6-1,TRBJ1-2
CASSPQEDYGYTF,TRBV5-1,TRBJ1-2
CASSANRGIPEQYF,TRBV13,TRBJ2-7
CASSHRGLRDTQYF,TRBV6-6,TRBJ2-3
CAWTQGYEQYF,TRBV30,TRBJ2-7
CASWSSYNSPLHF,TRBV27,TRBJ1-6
CASSTRGNEQFF,TRBV6-1,TRBJ2-1
CASSLRLAGWGNQPQHF,TRBV7-8,TRBJ1-5
CASTLTGDRQPQHF,TRBV6-1,TRBJ1-5
CASSPLSGTGLDNEQFF,TRBV10-2,TRBJ2-1
CASSEGQGSTDTQYF,TRBV6-1,TRBJ2-3
CASSLDRDANEKLFF,TRBV18,TRBJ1-4
CASSIESQINTEAFF,TRBV19,TRBJ1-1
CASSLVMQGSYEQYF,TRBV13,TRBJ2-7
CASSLEGDAQYF,TRBV28,TRBJ2-5
CARSLYRGRLDPSGETQYF,TRBV5-3,TRBJ2-5
CASSYPLTGGHSEAFF,TRBV6-5,TRBJ1-1
CASSQDISQGAYQPQHF,TRBV4-3,TRBJ1-5
CASSIDGYPGSNQPQHF,TRBV19,TRBJ1-5
CASSTGGTTYYSNYGYTF,TRBV19,TRBJ1-2
CASSLIEDSEAFF,TRBV28,TRBJ1-1
CAIKTGDPYEQYF,TRBV10-3,TRBJ2-7
CASSYDRAGTDTQYF,TRBV28,TRBJ2-3
CASSHLAGGYGYTF,TRBV6-1,TRBJ1-2
CAWTIGANYGYTF,TRBV30,TRBJ1-2
CASSYRGIRNYGYTF,TRBV6-5,TRBJ1-2
CASSPQDRAGNQPQHF,TRBV7-9,TRBJ1-5
CASSPQYNEQFF,TRBV6-6,TRBJ2-1
CSATSGSTDTQYF,TRBV29-1,TRBJ2-3
CASSLGTLGAGSNQPQHF,TRBV28,TRBJ1-5